Reported below is one T cell receptor beta chain. The antigen remains unidentified. This sample was taken from a study of CD8 T cells in ankylosing spondylitis. Regarding the study as a whole: A motif of 7 to 9 highly homologous TCR beta variants was seen as apparently characteristic of ankylosing spondylitis blood.

The junction had 7 bases not matched to a gene; V was cut back by 0 bases and J by 4 bases. The CDR3 runs 16 residues. Germline V CDR1 and CDR2: SGHKS, YYEKEE (reference sequence). TCRdb recomputed calls from the 5' RACE reads with MiXCR, one row per CDR3 protein. The table has fewer than 500,000 distinct CDR3 sequences, approximately 20% seen once; the top ten hold approximately 15%. The sample comprised blood, either unsorted or a sorted T cell fraction (not recorded which). This TCR came from a male donor with ankylosing spondylitis. The chain employs TRBV5-5 and TRBJ2-1, with 7 bases aligning to TRBD2. In DNA, the CDR3 is TGTGCCAGCAGCTTGGCCGGGACTATAAATTACAATGAGCAGTTCTTC. It specifies CASSLAGTINYNEQFF.